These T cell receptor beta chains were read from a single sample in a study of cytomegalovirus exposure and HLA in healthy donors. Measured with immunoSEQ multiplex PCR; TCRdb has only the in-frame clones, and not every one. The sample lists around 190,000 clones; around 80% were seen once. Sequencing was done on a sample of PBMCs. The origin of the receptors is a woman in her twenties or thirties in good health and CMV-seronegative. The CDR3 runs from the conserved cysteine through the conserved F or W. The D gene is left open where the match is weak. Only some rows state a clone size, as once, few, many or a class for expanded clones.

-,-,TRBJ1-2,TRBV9,CASSVEPGSYGYTF,TGTGCCAGCAGCGTAGAGCCAGGTTCTTATGGCTACACCTTC
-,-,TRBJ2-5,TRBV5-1,CASSLGGGETQYF,TGCGCCAGCAGCTTGGGCGGTGGAGAGACCCAGTACTTC
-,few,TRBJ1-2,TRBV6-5,CASSYSAGSGWASF,TGTGCCAGCAGTTACTCGGCGGGGAGCGGTTGGGCTTCCTTC
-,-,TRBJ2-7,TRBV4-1,CASSQELAPYEQYF,TGCGCCAGCAGCCAAGAGTTGGCCCCCTACGAGCAGTACTTC
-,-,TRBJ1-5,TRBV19,CASSPAEASNQPQHF,TGTGCCAGTAGTCCTGCAGAGGCTAGCAATCAGCCCCAGCATTTT
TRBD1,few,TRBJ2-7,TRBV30,CAWRGTGTHEQYF,TGTGCCTGGAGGGGGACAGGGACCCACGAGCAGTACTTC
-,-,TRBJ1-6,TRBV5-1,CASSLGQQNSPLHF,TGCGCCAGCAGCTTGGGACAGCAAAATTCACCCCTCCACTTT
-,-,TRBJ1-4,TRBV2,CASKSRATNEKLFF,TGTGCCAGCAAGTCTCGAGCAACTAATGAAAAACTGTTTTTT
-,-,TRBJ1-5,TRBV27,CASSFQGSNQPQHF,TGTGCCAGCAGTTTTCAGGGTAGCAATCAGCCCCAGCATTTT
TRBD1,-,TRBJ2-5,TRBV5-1,CASSTQGAETQYF,TGCGCCAGCAGCACACAGGGGGCAGAGACCCAGTACTTC
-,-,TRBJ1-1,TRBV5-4,CASSLQEVRSASKAFF,TGTGCCAGCAGCCTACAGGAAGTTCGGTCGGCTAGTAAAGCTTTCTTT
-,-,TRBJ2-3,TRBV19,CASISSGSTDTQYF,TGTGCCAGTATCTCCAGCGGGAGCACAGATACGCAGTATTTT
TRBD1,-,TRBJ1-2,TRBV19,CATGTGLVYGYTF,TGTGCCACCGGGACAGGGCTTGTCTATGGCTACACCTTC
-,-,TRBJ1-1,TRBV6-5,CASSYTPGVGEAFF,TGTGCCAGCAGTTACACCCCGGGGGTCGGAGAAGCTTTCTTT
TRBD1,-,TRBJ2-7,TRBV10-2,CASTGGSYEQYF,TGCGCCAGCACAGGGGGATCCTACGAGCAGTACTTC
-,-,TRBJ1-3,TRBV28,CASSSRSRGISGNTIYF,TGTGCCAGCAGTTCCAGGTCTCGGGGGATCTCTGGAAACACCATATATTTT
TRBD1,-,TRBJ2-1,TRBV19,CASTKSQGVSYNEQFF,TGTGCCAGTACCAAAAGTCAGGGGGTTTCCTACAATGAGCAGTTCTTC
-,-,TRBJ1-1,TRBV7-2,CASSTGTTEAFF,TGTGCCAGCAGCACCGGGACAACCGAAGCTTTCTTT
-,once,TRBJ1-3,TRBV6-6,CASSLGQASGNTIYF,TGTGCCAGCAGTTTGGGACAAGCCTCTGGAAACACCATATATTTT
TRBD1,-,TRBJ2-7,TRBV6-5,CASSYGRGKSYEQYF,TGTGCCAGCAGTTACGGCAGGGGGAAATCTTACGAGCAGTACTTC
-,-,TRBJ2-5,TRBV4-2,CASSQDLKGQETQYF,TGTGCCAGCAGCCAAGATCTTAAGGGGCAAGAGACCCAGTACTTC
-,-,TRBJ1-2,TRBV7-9,CASSKDSHGYTF,TGTGCCAGCAGCAAGGACAGCCATGGCTACACCTTC
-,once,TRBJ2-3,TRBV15,CATSRDNGQGPDTQYF,TGTGCCACCAGCAGAGATAACGGGCAGGGGCCAGATACGCAGTATTTT
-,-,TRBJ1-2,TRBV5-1,CASSLGSGGYGYTF,TGCGCCAGCAGCCTTGGTTCGGGGGGCTATGGCTACACCTTC
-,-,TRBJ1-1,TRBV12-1,CASPQGTNTEAFF,TGTGCCAGCCCACAGGGGACCAACACTGAAGCTTTCTTT
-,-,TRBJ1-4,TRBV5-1,CASQTDSTNEKLFF,TGCGCCAGCCAGACAGATTCAACTAATGAAAAACTGTTTTTT